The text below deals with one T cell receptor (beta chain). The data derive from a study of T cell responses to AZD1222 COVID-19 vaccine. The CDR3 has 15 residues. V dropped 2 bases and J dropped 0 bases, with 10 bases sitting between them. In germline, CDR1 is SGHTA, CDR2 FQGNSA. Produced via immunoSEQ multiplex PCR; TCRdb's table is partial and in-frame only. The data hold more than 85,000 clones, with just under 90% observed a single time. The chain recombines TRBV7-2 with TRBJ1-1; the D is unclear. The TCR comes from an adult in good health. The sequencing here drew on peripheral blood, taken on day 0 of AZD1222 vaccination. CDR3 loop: CASSLSPVMNTEAFF. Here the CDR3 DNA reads TGTGCCAGCAGCTTATCCCCGGTTATGAACACTGAAGCTTTCTTT.